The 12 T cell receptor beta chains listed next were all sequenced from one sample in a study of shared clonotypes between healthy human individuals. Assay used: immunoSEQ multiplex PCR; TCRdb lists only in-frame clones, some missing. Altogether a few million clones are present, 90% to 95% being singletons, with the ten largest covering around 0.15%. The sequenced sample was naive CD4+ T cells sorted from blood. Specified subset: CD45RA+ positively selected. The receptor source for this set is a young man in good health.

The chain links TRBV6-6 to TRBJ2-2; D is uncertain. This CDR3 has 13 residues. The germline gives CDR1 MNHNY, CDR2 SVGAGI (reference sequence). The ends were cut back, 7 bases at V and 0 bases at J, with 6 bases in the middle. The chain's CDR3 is CASISANTGELFF. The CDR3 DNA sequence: TGTGCCAGCATTTCCGCGAACACCGGGGAGCTGTTTTTT.

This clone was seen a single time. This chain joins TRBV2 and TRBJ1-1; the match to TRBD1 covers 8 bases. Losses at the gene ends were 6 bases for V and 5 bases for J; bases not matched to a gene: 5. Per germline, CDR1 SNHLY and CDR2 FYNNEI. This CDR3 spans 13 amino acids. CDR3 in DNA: TGTGCCAGCAGCTTCAGGGGGCTTACTGAAGCTTTCTTT. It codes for CASSFRGLTEAFF.

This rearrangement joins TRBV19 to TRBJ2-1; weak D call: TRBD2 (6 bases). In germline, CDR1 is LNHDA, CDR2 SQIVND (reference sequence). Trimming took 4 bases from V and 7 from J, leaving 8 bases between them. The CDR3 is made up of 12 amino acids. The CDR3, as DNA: TGTGCCAGTAGTAAGACTAGAAATGAGCAGTTCTTC. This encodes CASSKTRNEQFF.

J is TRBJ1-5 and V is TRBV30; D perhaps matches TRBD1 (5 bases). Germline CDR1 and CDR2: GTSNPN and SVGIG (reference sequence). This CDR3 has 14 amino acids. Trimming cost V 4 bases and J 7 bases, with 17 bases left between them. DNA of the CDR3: TGTGCCTGGACTAAGGGCCCGGAGGGGCAGCCCCAGCATTTT. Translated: CAWTKGPEGQPQHF.

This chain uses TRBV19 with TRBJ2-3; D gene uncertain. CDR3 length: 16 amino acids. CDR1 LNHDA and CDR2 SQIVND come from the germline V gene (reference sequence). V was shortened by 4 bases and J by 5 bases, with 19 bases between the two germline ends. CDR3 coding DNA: TGTGCCAGTAGTACAACACAGTTCCCACTAATAGATACGCAGTATTTT. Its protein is CASSTTQFPLIDTQYF.

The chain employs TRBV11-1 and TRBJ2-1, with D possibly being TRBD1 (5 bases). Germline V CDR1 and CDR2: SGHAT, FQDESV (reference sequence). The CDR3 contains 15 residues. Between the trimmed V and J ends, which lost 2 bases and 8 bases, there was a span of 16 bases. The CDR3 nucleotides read TGTGCCAGCAGCTTATATCAAGGGGTAGGCGATGAGCAGTTCTTC. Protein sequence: CASSLYQGVGDEQFF.

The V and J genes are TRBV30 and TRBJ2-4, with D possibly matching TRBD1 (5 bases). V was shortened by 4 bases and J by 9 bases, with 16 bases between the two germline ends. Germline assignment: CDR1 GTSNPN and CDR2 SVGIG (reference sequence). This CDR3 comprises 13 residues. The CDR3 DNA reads TGTGCCTGGAAACAGGAAATCCTCGGCATTCAGTACTTC. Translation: CAWKQEILGIQYF.

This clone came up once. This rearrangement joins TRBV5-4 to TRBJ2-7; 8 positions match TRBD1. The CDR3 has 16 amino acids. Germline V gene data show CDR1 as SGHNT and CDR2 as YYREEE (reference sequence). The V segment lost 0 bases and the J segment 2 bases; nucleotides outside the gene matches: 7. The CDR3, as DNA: TGTGCCAGCAGCTTGGCCCATCAGGACAGGGCCTACGAGCAGTACTTC. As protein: CASSLAHQDRAYEQYF. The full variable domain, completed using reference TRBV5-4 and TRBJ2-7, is ETGVTQSPTHLIKTRGQQVTLRCSSQSGHNTVSWYQQALGQGPQFIFQYYREEENGRGNFPPRFSGLQFPNYSSELNVNALELDDSALYLCASSLAHQDRAYEQYFGPGTRLTVT.

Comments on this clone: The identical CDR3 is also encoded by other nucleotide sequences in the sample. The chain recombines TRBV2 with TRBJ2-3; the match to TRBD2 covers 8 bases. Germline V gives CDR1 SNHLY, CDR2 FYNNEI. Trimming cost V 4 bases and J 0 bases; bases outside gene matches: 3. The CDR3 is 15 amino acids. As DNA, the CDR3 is TGTGCCAGCAGTGTCGCGGGGGGCAGCACAGATACGCAGTATTTT. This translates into CASSVAGGSTDTQYF.

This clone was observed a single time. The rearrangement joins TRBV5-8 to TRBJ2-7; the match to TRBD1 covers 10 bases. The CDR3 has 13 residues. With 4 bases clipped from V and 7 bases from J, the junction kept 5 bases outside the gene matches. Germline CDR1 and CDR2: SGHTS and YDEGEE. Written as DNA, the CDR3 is TGTGCCAGCAGCATGGGACAGGGGTTGGAGCAGTACTTC. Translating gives CASSMGQGLEQYF.

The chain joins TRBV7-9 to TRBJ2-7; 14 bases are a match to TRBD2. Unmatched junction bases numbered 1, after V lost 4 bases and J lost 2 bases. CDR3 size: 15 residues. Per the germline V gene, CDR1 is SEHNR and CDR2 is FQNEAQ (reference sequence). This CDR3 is CASSSTSGRAYEQYF. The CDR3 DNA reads TGTGCCAGCAGCTCGACTAGCGGGAGGGCCTACGAGCAGTACTTC.

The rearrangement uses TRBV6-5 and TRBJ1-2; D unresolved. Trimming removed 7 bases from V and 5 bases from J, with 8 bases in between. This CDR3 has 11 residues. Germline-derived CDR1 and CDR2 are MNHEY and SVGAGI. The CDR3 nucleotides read TGTGCCAGCACTGAAGGGTATGGCTACACCTTC. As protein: CASTEGYGYTF.